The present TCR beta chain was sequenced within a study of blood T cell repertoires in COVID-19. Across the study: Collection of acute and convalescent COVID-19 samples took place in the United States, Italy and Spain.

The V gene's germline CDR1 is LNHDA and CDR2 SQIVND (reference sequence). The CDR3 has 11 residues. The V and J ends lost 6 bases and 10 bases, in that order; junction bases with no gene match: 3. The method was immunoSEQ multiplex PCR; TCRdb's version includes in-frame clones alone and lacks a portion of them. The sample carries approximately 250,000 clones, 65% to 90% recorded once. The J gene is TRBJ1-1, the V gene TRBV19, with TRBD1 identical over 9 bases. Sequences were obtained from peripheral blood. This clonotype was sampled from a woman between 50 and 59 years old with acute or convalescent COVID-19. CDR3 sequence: CASSHRGLAFF. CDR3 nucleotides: TGTGCCAGTAGCCACAGGGGGCTAGCTTTCTTT.